These 21 T cell receptor beta chains were sequenced from one sample in a study of shared clonotypes between healthy human individuals. As defined, naive CD8 cells were CD45RO-negative and positively selected for CCR7, with terminally differentiated effector memory CD45RA+ cells excluded. Clones were sequenced by immunoSEQ multiplex PCR, and TCRdb holds only the in-frame ones, with some missing. In the table there are about 2.2 million clones, approximately 94% of which are singletons. Sample: naive CD8+ T cells from PBMCs. The receptor set was obtained from a man younger than 35 in good health. Some clones in this sample may be carry-over from other donors' samples.

The genes are TRBV2 and TRBJ2-7, with 10 positions matching TRBD1. Germline V gives CDR1 SNHLY, CDR2 FYNNEI. The CDR3 has 17 residues. V shed 5 bases and J 6 bases; nucleotides not matched to a gene: 16. CDR3 residues: CASSPTTDRGPMFEQYF. CDR3 bases: TGTGCCAGCAGTCCAACAACCGACAGGGGGCCAATGTTCGAGCAGTACTTC. The whole variable domain, remainder taken from reference TRBV2 and TRBJ2-7, is EPEVTQTPSHQVTQMGQEVILRCVPISNHLYFYWYRQILGQKVEFLVSFYNNEISEKSEIFDDQFSVERPDGSNFTLKIRSTKLEDSAMYFCASSPTTDRGPMFEQYFGPGTRLTVT.

The genes are TRBV11-3 and TRBJ2-7, with D perhaps assigned TRBD1 or TRBD2 (5 bases each). This CDR3 comprises 15 residues. Trimming pared 4 bases from V and 6 bases from J, leaving 19 bases between. The germline gives CDR1 SGHNT, CDR2 YENEEA. The CDR3 DNA reads TGTGCCAGCAGCTCCACCAGGGTGGGGGATCGCGAGCAGTACTTC. This translates into CASSSTRVGDREQYF.

This chain connects TRBV19 to TRBJ2-7, with TRBD1 matching 8 bases. This CDR3 has 14 amino acids. Trimming removed 4 bases from V and 2 bases from J; junction bases left unmatched: 4. Germline V gene sequence: CDR1 LNHDA, CDR2 SQIVND (reference sequence). The CDR3 protein is CASSTGGRPYEQYF. CDR3 DNA sequence: TGTGCCAGTAGTACAGGGGGCCGCCCCTACGAGCAGTACTTC.

The V gene is TRBV11-2, the J gene TRBJ2-1; TRBD1 is a possible D gene (6 bases). This CDR3 region has 16 residues. From germline, CDR1 is SGHAT and CDR2 FQNNGV. V lost 1 base to trimming and J lost 3 bases, with 13 bases between them. DNA of the CDR3: TGTGCCAGCAGCTTAGCAATGGACAGAGACTACAATGAGCAGTTCTTC. Translated: CASSLAMDRDYNEQFF.

The genes are TRBV14 and TRBJ2-7, with D hard to call. Germline lookup yields CDR1 SGHDN and CDR2 FVKESK. The length of the CDR3 is 15 residues. Trimming cost V 1 base and J 0 bases, with 10 bases left between them. The CDR3 nucleotides are TGTGCCAGCAGCCAAGTAACCGGATCCTCCTACGAGCAGTACTTC. It yields the protein CASSQVTGSSYEQYF.

Remarks on this clone: Additional DNA sequences in this sample encode the identical CDR3. In DNA, the CDR3 is TGTGCCAGCAGCTTAGGGTTGGGTGAGCAGTTCTTC. This encodes CASSLGLGEQFF. V usage is TRBV7-9 and J usage is TRBJ2-1; D not certain. Germline V gene data show CDR1 as SEHNR and CDR2 as FQNEAQ (reference sequence). The CDR3 spans 12 residues. The V end was cut by 1 base, the J end by 9 bases, with 7 bases between.

The chain joins TRBV27 to TRBJ1-2; D possibly corresponds to TRBD1 (5 bases). This CDR3 is built from 15 residues. The V end was cut by 2 bases, the J end by 2 bases, with 12 bases between. Germline lookup yields CDR1 MNHEY and CDR2 SMNVEV (reference sequence). This chain's CDR3 is CASSLSAGMNYGYTF. The CDR3, as DNA: TGTGCCAGCAGTTTAAGTGCAGGGATGAACTATGGCTACACCTTC.

The rearrangement uses TRBV28 and TRBJ2-5; 9 nucleotides agree with TRBD1. Germline CDR1 is MDHEN and CDR2 is SYDVKM. The V and J ends lost 6 bases and 4 bases, in that order; junction bases with no gene match: 12. The CDR3 length is 16 residues. The CDR3 nucleotides are TGTGCCAGCAGCACGCTACAGGGGGCGGATCCAGAGACCCAGTACTTC. Translated: CASSTLQGADPETQYF.

The V call is TRBV5-6, the J call TRBJ1-3; D not resolved. Germline V lookup: CDR1 SGHDT, CDR2 YYEEEE. V lost 1 base, J lost 0 bases, and 11 bases lay in between. The CDR3 covers 16 residues. CDR3 protein: CASSLKWASSGNTIYF. The DNA for the CDR3 is TGTGCCAGCAGCTTGAAGTGGGCGAGCTCTGGAAACACCATATATTTT.

Note on this clone: Other DNA sequences in this specimen translate into the identical CDR3. In DNA, the CDR3 is TGTGCCAGCAGCTTTGGGACAGGGGGTTACGAGCAGTACTTC. Translated: CASSFGTGGYEQYF. The rearrangement links TRBV5-4 to TRBJ2-7; 11 bases align to TRBD1. Germline V gives CDR1 SGHNT, CDR2 YYREEE (reference sequence). After removal of 2 bases from V and 4 bases from J, the junction contained 2 bases not matched to a gene. The CDR3 spans 14 residues. Full variable domain (remainder filled in from reference TRBV5-4 and TRBJ2-7): ETGVTQSPTHLIKTRGQQVTLRCSSQSGHNTVSWYQQALGQGPQFIFQYYREEENGRGNFPPRFSGLQFPNYSSELNVNALELDDSALYLCASSFGTGGYEQYFGPGTRLTVT.

This chain uses TRBV13 with TRBJ2-1; D remains ambiguous. CDR1 PRHDT and CDR2 FYEKMQ come from the germline V gene (reference sequence). V lost 1 base and J 8 bases, leaving 9 bases between the germline ends. There are 13 residues in the CDR3. Here the CDR3 DNA reads TGTGCCAGCAGCTTAGAGAGTGGGGATGAGCAGTTCTTC. Its translation: CASSLESGDEQFF.

This chain links TRBV4-1 with TRBJ2-1, with a weak D call TRBD1 (5 bases). In germline, CDR1 is MGHRA, CDR2 YSYEKL. The length of the CDR3 is 15 residues. V lost 0 bases, J lost 6 bases, and 12 bases lay in between. The CDR3 here is CASSQEPWQGNEQFF. The CDR3 nucleotides are TGCGCCAGCAGCCAAGAGCCTTGGCAGGGCAATGAGCAGTTCTTC.

The J gene is TRBJ2-7, the V gene TRBV7-9, with D possibly matching TRBD1 (6 bases). V was pared by 2 bases and J by 5 bases, with 16 bases between. Germline CDR1 reads SEHNR; CDR2 reads FQNEAQ (reference sequence). This CDR3 has 15 residues. As DNA, the CDR3 is TGTGCCAGCAGCTTAAGTCACAGGGCAATCAACGAGCAGTACTTC. Its protein is CASSLSHRAINEQYF. Full variable domain (missing parts from reference TRBV7-9 and TRBJ2-7): DTGVSQNPRHKITKRGQNVTFRCDPISEHNRLYWYRQTLGQGPEFLTYFQNEAQLEKSRLLSDRFSAERPKGSFSTLEIQRTEQGDSAMYLCASSLSHRAINEQYFGPGTRLTVT.

The V gene is TRBV15, the J gene TRBJ2-1; 7 bases align to TRBD2. Germline CDR1 reads LNHNV; CDR2 reads YYDKDF (reference sequence). CDR3 length equals 15 residues. V shed 0 bases, J shed 8 bases, and the junction held 7 bases outside the gene matches. CDR3 coding DNA: TGTGCCACCAGCAGAGAGGGCGGGAGTGGGGATGAGCAGTTCTTC. Translating gives CATSREGGSGDEQFF.

Comments on this clone: The same CDR3 arises from other DNA sequences in this sample as well. The gene calls are TRBV6-5 and TRBJ2-7; D perhaps matches TRBD1 (6 bases). The CDR3 has 13 residues. Trimming removed 6 bases from V and 3 bases from J, with 12 bases in between. Germline V gene sequence: CDR1 MNHEY, CDR2 SVGAGI. CDR3 residues: CASSYGQHYEQYF. Written as DNA, the CDR3 is TGTGCCAGCAGCTACGGACAGCACTACGAGCAGTACTTC.

The chain uses TRBV15 and TRBJ2-5; 9 bases are shared with TRBD1. The CDR3 is made up of 15 amino acids. Germline-derived CDR1 and CDR2 are LNHNV and YYDKDF (reference sequence). J lost 5 bases, V lost 5 bases, and 9 bases had no gene match. CDR3 sequence (DNA): TGTGCCACCAGCGACAGGGGGAGCCTAGGGGAGACCCAGTACTTC. This codes for CATSDRGSLGETQYF.

This chain connects TRBV28 to TRBJ1-6; D is unresolved. CDR1 is MDHEN, CDR2 SYDVKM, per germline. V was cut by 5 bases and J by 6 bases, with 11 bases left in between. There are 14 residues in the CDR3. The CDR3 region is CASSHHRLNSPLHF. CDR3 nucleotide sequence: TGTGCCAGCAGTCATCACAGACTTAATTCACCCCTCCACTTT.

With regard to this clone: Other DNA sequences of this sample code for an identical CDR3. The V and J genes are TRBV9 and TRBJ2-7; weak D call: TRBD2 (6 bases). Looked up from germline, CDR1 is SGDLS and CDR2 is YYNGEE. The V end was cut by 4 bases, the J end by 3 bases, with 8 bases between. The CDR3 consists of 12 residues. The CDR3 region is CASSTGGYEQYF. CDR3 in DNA: TGTGCCAGCAGCACCGGGGGCTACGAGCAGTACTTC. Full variable domain (missing parts from reference TRBV9 and TRBJ2-7): DSGVTQTPKHLITATGQRVTLRCSPRSGDLSVYWYQQSLDQGLQFLIQYYNGEERAKGNILERFSAQQFPDLHSELNLSSLELGDSALYFCASSTGGYEQYFGPGTRLTVT.

This chain links TRBV4-1 with TRBJ2-2; TRBD2 agrees at 9 bases. V was clipped by 2 bases and J by 4 bases; unmatched bases: 8. Germline CDR1 reads MGHRA; CDR2 reads YSYEKL. This CDR3 has 17 amino acids. The CDR3 region is CASSQYSGSSGTGELFF. The CDR3 DNA sequence: TGCGCCAGCAGCCAATATAGCGGGAGTTCGGGCACCGGGGAGCTGTTTTTT.

The rearrangement links TRBV5-1 to TRBJ1-1; the D gene is possibly TRBD1 (5 bases). Germline assignment: CDR1 SGHRS and CDR2 YFSETQ. CDR3 length: 15 amino acids. Trimming cost V 4 bases and J 4 bases, with 17 bases left between them. Written as DNA, the CDR3 is TGCGCCAGCAGCCCTGGGCCAACGGGGGGCACTGAAGCTTTCTTT. This sequence encodes CASSPGPTGGTEAFF.

The gene calls are TRBV9 and TRBJ1-2; no definite D call. V was shortened by 0 bases and J by 4 bases, with 4 bases between the two germline ends. This CDR3 has 12 amino acids. The germline V gene has CDR1 SGDLS and CDR2 YYNGEE. The CDR3 reads CASSVGVYGYTF. The DNA of the CDR3 is TGTGCCAGCAGCGTAGGGGTCTATGGCTACACCTTC.